The source of this TCR beta chain is a study of early T cells in non-severe SARS-CoV-2 infection. Study context: Chains were not paired, and sequencing was done on bulk RNA from unsorted whole blood.

Germline loops: CDR1 SGHTS, CDR2 YDEGEE. V was clipped by 2 bases and J by 2 bases, with 11 bases between them. The CDR3 runs to 15 residues. This clonotype showed up many times. Antigen specificity is unknown. Each single cDNA molecule received a unique molecular identifier. TCRdb independently ran MiXCR on the 5' RACE reads; one entry per CDR3 protein. This sample has some 40,000 distinct CDR3 sequences, with almost 5.5% found just once. Points from the study as a whole: Matching with VDJdb favored anti-spike CD8 responses (missing private and CD4 specificities).

The chain recombines TRBV5-8 with TRBJ1-5; D is undetermined. The receptor was derived from an adult who was a healthcare worker with PCR-confirmed SARS-CoV-2 infection or an uninfected control (not recorded which). Sequencing was performed on whole blood, taken at baseline. The CDR3 loop is CASSFGQGRNQPQHF. The CDR3 region has the DNA TGTGCCAGCAGCTTCGGCCAAGGGCGCAATCAGCCCCAGCATTTT.